This TCR beta chain is from a study of blood T cells in healthy people across ages. Findings and caveats of the study: CMV status of donors was unknown, possibly confounding expanded clonotype changes. Estimates of diversity drawn from one million T cells were considered underestimates.

With a J-beta primer mix and a sample-barcoded 5' primer, a second PCR ran about 6 to 11 cycles. TCRdb redid the calling of the 5' RACE reads with MiXCR, one entry per CDR3 protein. Of roughly 1,500,000 distinct CDR3 sequences in the sample, around 35% were seen once. This clonotype has only a few counts. Its antigen is unidentified. CDR3 length: 12 residues. Germline CDR1 reads MNHEY; CDR2 reads SMNVEV (reference sequence). V shed 3 bases and J shed 5 bases, with 4 bases lying between them. The V gene is TRBV27, the J gene TRBJ2-2, with unresolved D. Source material: blood. This receptor was obtained from a woman aged 25 to 39 in good health. Here the CDR3 reads CASSFHTGELFF. For the CDR3, the DNA is TGTGCCAGCAGTTTCCATACCGGGGAGCTGTTTTTT.